The 18 T cell receptor beta chains presented below share a single source sample, sequenced in a study of blood T cell repertoires in COVID-19. Sequencing used immunoSEQ multiplex PCR; TCRdb keeps in-frame clones, though not all of them. The table lists around 300,000 clones, roughly 90% of them singletons. The sample consisted of peripheral blood. The receptors were gathered from a man aged 50-59 years with acute or convalescent COVID-19.

This chain links TRBV4-2 with TRBJ2-7, with 7 nucleotides matching TRBD1. Trimming at V came to 2 bases and at J to 3 bases, leaving 4 bases not matched to a gene. Germline CDR1 reads LGHNA; CDR2 reads YNFKEQ. The CDR3 consists of 14 residues. CDR3 residues: CASSQLGQNYEQYF. The CDR3 coding sequence is TGTGCCAGCAGCCAATTGGGACAGAACTACGAGCAGTACTTC.

The rearrangement links TRBV7-9 to TRBJ2-1; D not certain. The V end was cut by 0 bases, the J end by 9 bases, with 3 bases between. The CDR3 extends over 11 amino acids. Germline CDR1 SEHNR, CDR2 FQNEAQ (reference sequence). The CDR3 DNA reads as TGTGCCAGCAGCTTAGCCCTTGAGCAGTTCTTC. It encodes CASSLALEQFF.

This chain connects TRBV4-1 to TRBJ2-1; 10 bases line up with TRBD1. The CDR3 spans 14 residues. Trimming took 1 base from V and 6 from J; bases not matched to a gene: 0. Germline V gene lookup returns CDR1 MGHRA and CDR2 YSYEKL. The CDR3 DNA reads as TGCGCCAGCAGCCAAGGGACAGGGGGCAATGAGCAGTTCTTC. This gives the protein CASSQGTGGNEQFF.

The chain couples TRBV30 to TRBJ2-5; the D gene is possibly TRBD1 (6 bases). Germline assignment: CDR1 GTSNPN and CDR2 SVGIG (reference sequence). V was trimmed by 1 base and J by 2 bases, leaving 14 bases between them. The CDR3 spans 15 residues. CDR3 protein: CAWSEMGTRQETQYF. The CDR3, as DNA: TGTGCCTGGAGTGAGATGGGGACAAGACAAGAGACCCAGTACTTC.

The chain joins TRBV7-9 to TRBJ1-2; 9 nucleotides match TRBD1. In germline, CDR1 is SEHNR, CDR2 FQNEAQ (reference sequence). Losses at the gene ends were 5 bases for V and 4 bases for J; bases not matched to a gene: 5. The CDR3 loop spans 14 amino acids. Here the CDR3 DNA reads TGTGCCAGCAGCCCTGGGACAGGGCTCTATGGCTACACCTTC. Translating gives CASSPGTGLYGYTF.

The chain has TRBV15 and TRBJ1-4; D remains ambiguous. V lost 5 bases and J lost 8, with 12 bases in between. The germline V gene encodes CDR1 LNHNV and CDR2 YYDKDF (reference sequence). This CDR3 is 13 amino acids long. CDR3 in DNA: TGTGCCACCAGCCGCACACCCGGGGAAAAACTGTTTTTT. This sequence encodes CATSRTPGEKLFF.

This chain uses TRBV9 with TRBJ1-2, with D unclear. This CDR3 is built from 18 residues. V was clipped by 4 bases and J by 2 bases, with 24 bases between them. CDR1 is SGDLS and CDR2 is YYNGEE in the germline V gene. In DNA, the CDR3 is TGTGCCAGCAGCCAAGGTTCGATTAGGACTTCGCCCAACTATGGCTACACCTTC. Amino acids: CASSQGSIRTSPNYGYTF.

The rearrangement joins TRBV4-2 to TRBJ1-1; the match to TRBD1 covers 7 bases. Germline V gene lookup returns CDR1 LGHNA and CDR2 YNFKEQ. The trim removed 3 bases at V and 3 bases at J, leaving 4 bases unmatched. The CDR3 is made up of 14 amino acids. The CDR3 spells CASSHATGDTEAFF. The DNA of the CDR3 is TGTGCCAGCAGCCATGCCACAGGGGACACTGAAGCTTTCTTT.

The chain employs TRBV2 and TRBJ1-2; maybe TRBD1 (5 bases). Germline V CDR1 and CDR2: SNHLY, FYNNEI. The CDR3 is 11 amino acids. Trimming pared 6 bases from V and 7 bases from J, leaving 9 bases between. CDR3 amino acids: CASRGLSGYTF. The CDR3 bases are TGTGCCAGCAGGGGACTCTCTGGCTACACCTTC.

The rearrangement uses TRBV13 and TRBJ2-3; 16 nucleotides agree with TRBD2. Trimming removed 5 bases from V and 9 bases from J; junction bases left unmatched: 23. The CDR3 totals 21 residues. CDR1 and CDR2 (germline): PRHDT, FYEKMQ (reference sequence). The CDR3 loop is CASSILRGTSGGAGEDGTQYF. The CDR3 coding sequence is TGTGCCAGCAGCATCCTCCGAGGGACTAGCGGGGGGGCCGGTGAGGACGGGACGCAGTATTTT.

The CDR3 is CASSLGGFGTIYTDTQYF. Written as DNA, the CDR3 is TGTGCCAGCAGCTTAGGAGGATTCGGGACAATCTACACAGATACGCAGTATTTT. The gene calls are TRBV11-3 and TRBJ2-3, with D tentatively TRBD1 (6 bases). This CDR3 is built from 18 residues. The ends were cut back, 1 base at V and 2 bases at J, with 19 bases in the middle. Looked up from germline, CDR1 is SGHNT and CDR2 is YENEEA.

CDR3 nucleotides: TGTGCCAGTAGTGCCGGAACTTTTTCGCATCCTCTAGGTGGCTACACCTTC. Translated, it gives CASSAGTFSHPLGGYTF. The V call is TRBV19, the J call TRBJ1-2, with D unresolved. The CDR3 totals 17 residues. V lost 5 bases and J lost 7, with 26 bases in between. Germline assignment: CDR1 LNHDA and CDR2 SQIVND (reference sequence). Filled out from reference TRBV19 and TRBJ1-2, the complete variable domain reads DGGITQSPKYLFRKEGQNVTLSCEQNLNHDAMYWYRQDPGQGLRLIYYSQIVNDFQKGDIAEGYSVSREKKESFPLTVTSAQKNPTAFYLCASSAGTFSHPLGGYTFGSGTRLTVV.

CDR3 sequence: CASSLSSNYEQYF. The CDR3 coding sequence is TGTGCCAGCAGCTTAAGCAGTAACTACGAGCAGTACTTC. The J gene is TRBJ2-7, the V gene TRBV7-3; D is unclear. The V end lost 1 base, the J end lost 3 bases, and 7 bases lay between the germline ends. This CDR3 has 13 residues. The germline V gene has CDR1 SGHTA and CDR2 FQGTGA.

The rearrangement uses TRBV6-5 and TRBJ2-2, with D possibly being TRBD1 (6 bases). Trimming removed 6 bases at V and 3 bases at J, with 8 bases between. The CDR3 is 13 residues long. Germline values: CDR1 MNHEY, CDR2 SVGAGI. CDR3 loop: CASRHRDTGELFF. The CDR3 DNA reads as TGTGCCAGCAGGCACAGGGACACCGGGGAGCTGTTTTTT.

CDR3 in DNA: TGTGCCAGCAGCCTACAGGGTGGTGAGCAGTTCTTC. This codes for CASSLQGGEQFF. The V and J genes are TRBV7-9 and TRBJ2-1; a possible D gene is TRBD1 (6 bases). The V end lost 5 bases, the J end lost 9 bases, and 11 bases lay between the germline ends. This CDR3 is 12 amino acids long. In germline, CDR1 is SEHNR, CDR2 FQNEAQ (reference sequence).

The rearrangement links TRBV19 to TRBJ2-5; 7 nucleotides agree with TRBD1. Germline V lookup: CDR1 LNHDA, CDR2 SQIVND (reference sequence). After removal of 4 bases from V and 4 bases from J, the junction contained 3 bases not matched to a gene. The CDR3 is 13 residues long. CDR3 amino acids: CASSRDSGETQYF. The CDR3 DNA sequence: TGTGCCAGTAGTAGGGACAGCGGAGAGACCCAGTACTTC.

With regard to this clone: Other nucleotide sequences from this sample produce the same CDR3. The genes are TRBV7-3 and TRBJ2-5; TRBD2 is a possible D gene (5 bases). V was clipped by 3 bases and J by 5 bases, with 10 bases between them. The CDR3 has 13 residues. Germline CDR1 SGHTA, CDR2 FQGTGA. DNA for the CDR3: TGTGCCAGCAGCTTGGGAGCAAGGGAGACCCAGTACTTC. Translating gives CASSLGARETQYF.

The gene calls are TRBV7-9 and TRBJ1-1; 8 bases are shared with TRBD1. After removal of 2 bases from V and 6 bases from J, the junction contained 2 bases not matched to a gene. There are 13 residues in the CDR3. Germline CDR1 is SEHNR and CDR2 is FQNEAQ (reference sequence). The DNA of the CDR3 is TGTGCCAGCAGCTTACAGGGGGCCGCTGAAGCTTTCTTT. It codes for CASSLQGAAEAFF.